This passage covers 17 T cell receptor beta chains from one sample sequenced in a study of blood T cell repertoires in COVID-19. Profiled with immunoSEQ multiplex PCR; TCRdb holds only in-frame clones, not every one. The data show about 240,000 clones, about four fifths seen once. Sequences were obtained from peripheral blood. These receptors were taken from a woman of 80 years or more with acute or convalescent COVID-19.

The chain has TRBV7-2 and TRBJ1-5; a weak D match, TRBD1 (6 bases). Trimming pared 4 bases from V and 7 bases from J, leaving 14 bases between. CDR1 and CDR2 (germline): SGHTA, FQGNSA. CDR3 length: 14 residues. This CDR3 is CASSSGQSGQPQHF. The CDR3, as DNA: TGTGCCAGCAGCTCAGGACAGTCAGGGCAGCCCCAGCATTTT.

This clone was seen only a few times. The chain is built from TRBV6-6 and TRBJ1-6; 10 bases are shared with TRBD1. The J segment lost 8 bases and the V segment lost 8 bases, leaving 9 bases of the junction unmatched. In germline, CDR1 is MNHNY, CDR2 SVGAGI (reference sequence). This CDR3 spans 15 amino acids. CDR3 in DNA: TGTGCCAGCTCCCGGACAGGGGGGAGGGATTCACCCCTCCACTTT. It is translated as CASSRTGGRDSPLHF.

This chain joins TRBV28 and TRBJ1-2; D perhaps matches TRBD1 (5 bases). In germline, CDR1 is MDHEN, CDR2 SYDVKM. The ends were cut back, 4 bases at V and 8 bases at J, with 17 bases in the middle. The length of the CDR3 is 14 residues. CDR3 sequence (DNA): TGTGCCAGCAGTTGGGGGAGCGGGAACGGGGGCTACACCTTC. Translation: CASSWGSGNGGYTF.

The chain recombines TRBV5-1 with TRBJ2-3, with D possibly TRBD1 on 5 matching bases. Looked up from germline, CDR1 is SGHRS and CDR2 is YFSETQ. This CDR3 comprises 16 residues. V dropped 0 bases and J dropped 3 bases, with 14 bases sitting between them. CDR3 protein: CASSLDRRQGTDTQYF. The CDR3 DNA reads TGCGCCAGCAGCTTGGATAGGCGGCAGGGAACAGATACGCAGTATTTT.

The J gene is TRBJ2-2, the V gene TRBV5-1, with 7 bases that match TRBD1. The CDR3 runs to 14 residues. The germline V gene encodes CDR1 SGHRS and CDR2 YFSETQ. V dropped 4 bases and J dropped 4; count of bases not matched to a gene: 4. The CDR3 sequence is CASSIAGGTGELFF. As DNA, the CDR3 is TGCGCCAGCAGCATAGCAGGGGGCACCGGGGAGCTGTTTTTT.

The genes are TRBV5-5 and TRBJ1-1; 8 positions agree with TRBD1. Germline CDR1 SGHKS, CDR2 YYEKEE (reference sequence). CDR3 length: 15 amino acids. J lost 0 bases, V lost 1 base, and 2 bases had no gene match. CDR3 loop: CASSLRTGMNTEAFF. The DNA for the CDR3 is TGTGCCAGCAGCTTGAGGACAGGGATGAACACTGAAGCTTTCTTT.

The V call is TRBV25-1, the J call TRBJ1-6; tentative D call: TRBD1 (6 bases). The CDR3 covers 16 residues. Germline V gives CDR1 MGHDK, CDR2 SYGVNS. V lost 0 bases and J 7 bases, leaving 13 bases between the germline ends. This CDR3 reads CASSEYPGRGNSPLHF. CDR3 nucleotides: TGTGCCAGCAGTGAATACCCGGGCAGGGGAAATTCACCCCTCCACTTT.

This chain links TRBV28 with TRBJ2-7; D perhaps matches TRBD2 (5 bases). CDR1 and CDR2 (germline): MDHEN, SYDVKM. V was trimmed by 6 bases and J by 1 base, leaving 10 bases between them. The CDR3 sequence is 13 residues long. CDR3 residues: CASRAGNSYEQYF. The CDR3 nucleotides read TGTGCCAGCAGGGCCGGGAATTCCTACGAGCAGTACTTC.

This clone has a handful of counts. This chain connects TRBV7-9 to TRBJ1-3; a possible D gene is TRBD1 (6 bases). The CDR3 is made up of 16 amino acids. The germline V gene has CDR1 SEHNR and CDR2 FQNEAQ (reference sequence). Trimming removed 5 bases at V and 3 bases at J, with 17 bases between. The CDR3 sequence is CASSPAVGAGGNTIYF. The DNA for the CDR3 is TGTGCCAGCAGCCCAGCGGTGGGGGCGGGTGGAAACACCATATATTTT.

The CDR3 sequence: CASSLVGRAADQPQHF. The CDR3, as DNA: TGTGCCAGCAGCTTAGTAGGCAGGGCGGCTGATCAGCCCCAGCATTTT. The rearrangement joins TRBV7-8 to TRBJ1-5, with a weak D call TRBD1 (5 bases). CDR3 length equals 16 residues. V gave up 1 base and J gave up 5 bases, with 15 bases separating them. In germline, CDR1 is SGHVS, CDR2 FQNEAQ.

The chain is built from TRBV2 and TRBJ1-2; D is perhaps TRBD1 (5 bases). The CDR3 covers 15 residues. CDR1 is SNHLY and CDR2 is FYNNEI in the germline V gene. V gave up 2 bases and J gave up 3 bases, with 13 bases separating them. CDR3 nucleotide sequence: TGTGCCAGCAGTGAATCCCCCGGGGACTACTATGGCTACACCTTC. This gives the protein CASSESPGDYYGYTF.

The chain uses TRBV7-3 and TRBJ1-5; tentatively, D is TRBD1 (5 bases). Germline V CDR1 and CDR2: SGHTA, FQGTGA. V lost 2 bases to trimming and J lost 5 bases, with 13 bases between them. This CDR3 is 15 amino acids long. CDR3 residues: CASSLDGGKDQPQHF. The CDR3, as DNA: TGTGCCAGCAGCTTAGATGGGGGGAAGGATCAGCCCCAGCATTTT. Filled out from reference TRBV7-3 and TRBJ1-5, the complete variable domain reads GAGVSQTPSNKVTEKGKYVELRCDPISGHTALYWYRQSLGQGPEFLIYFQGTGAADDSGLPNDRFFAVRPEGSVSTLKIQRTERGDSAVYLCASSLDGGKDQPQHFGDGTRLSIL.

V is TRBV16 and J is TRBJ1-2; perhaps TRBD1 as D (6 bases). This CDR3 is built from 14 residues. Deletions cut 0 bases from V and 4 bases from J, with 9 bases between. Germline values: CDR1 KGHSY, CDR2 FQNENV. Here the CDR3 reads CASSQSGGAYGYTF. The CDR3 DNA is TGTGCCAGCAGCCAATCGGGGGGGGCCTATGGCTACACCTTC.

Remarks on this clone: This sample includes further DNA sequences coding for the same CDR3. This sequence joins TRBV5-1 and TRBJ2-2, with D unresolved. V was trimmed by 0 bases and J by 5 bases, leaving 5 bases between them. This CDR3 spans 13 amino acids. CDR1 is SGHRS and CDR2 is YFSETQ in the germline V gene. The CDR3 is CASSLDSTGELFF. Written as DNA, the CDR3 is TGCGCCAGCAGCTTGGATTCTACCGGGGAGCTGTTTTTT.

About this clone itself: The sample carries other DNA sequences with the same CDR3. The V call is TRBV2, the J call TRBJ1-2, with a tentative D call TRBD1 (5 bases). Germline CDR1 is SNHLY and CDR2 is FYNNEI. Trimming cost V 3 bases and J 5 bases, with 7 bases left between them. The CDR3 extends over 12 amino acids. The CDR3 reads CASSEGLYGYTF. CDR3 coding DNA: TGTGCCAGCAGTGAGGGACTTTATGGCTACACCTTC.

The CDR3 is CASRPRGRSTEAFF. Here the CDR3 DNA reads TGTGCCAGCAGACCCAGGGGTCGGAGCACTGAAGCTTTCTTT. The rearrangement joins TRBV19 to TRBJ1-1; tentative D call: TRBD1 (6 bases). The V gene's germline CDR1 is LNHDA and CDR2 SQIVND (reference sequence). The length of the CDR3 is 14 residues. Deletions cut 9 bases from V and 4 bases from J, with 18 bases between.

V and J are TRBV5-7 and TRBJ2-7, with 9 nucleotides matching TRBD1. TRBV5-7 is an ORF for which the function is uncertain. This CDR3 is built from 16 residues. V shed 1 base, J shed 3 bases, and the junction held 8 bases outside the gene matches. The CDR3 nucleotides are TGTGCCAGCAGCTTGAATCCAGGACAGGGGAACTACGAGCAGTACTTC. Amino acid sequence: CASSLNPGQGNYEQYF.